Below, 20 T cell receptor beta chains from the same sample are listed, as sequenced in a study of T cells in Graves' hyperthyroidism and ophthalmopathy. Authors of the study amplified TCR beta CDR3 regions from RNA transcripts. HTBI primers were employed in a first-round RT-PCR of the TCR CDR3. TCRdb reprocessed the multiplex PCR reads with MiXCR, giving one entry per CDR3 protein. The data show about half a million distinct CDR3 sequences, 15% to 20% seen once. Sequenced input: blood. The source of these receptors is a woman aged 25 to 39 with Graves' ophthalmopathy.

V is TRBV28 and J is TRBJ1-2, with TRBD1 as a possible D gene (5 bases). V was pared by 4 bases and J by 1 base, with 13 bases between. Germline CDR1 and CDR2: MDHEN and SYDVKM. The CDR3 consists of 15 residues. CDR3 nucleotides: TGTGCCAGCAGTTCCCGGGGACGAAGTAACTATGGCTACACCTTC. It codes for CASSSRGRSNYGYTF.

This clonotype was found a few times. The CDR3 DNA follows: TGCAGTGCCCCCTCTAGCACTGAAGCTTTCTTT. Its protein product is CSAPSSTEAFF. The chain links TRBV20-1 to TRBJ1-1; unclear D gene. The CDR3 has 11 residues. Germline values: CDR1 DFQATT, CDR2 SNEGSKA (reference sequence). V shed 6 bases and J shed 4 bases, with 9 bases lying between them.

A few counts support this clonotype. V is TRBV7-7 and J is TRBJ2-1; possible D gene TRBD1, 6 bases. This CDR3 comprises 14 residues. Trimming pared 1 base from V and 7 bases from J, leaving 11 bases between. Germline V gives CDR1 SSHAT, CDR2 FNYEAQ (reference sequence). Here the CDR3 DNA reads TGTGCCAGCAGCTTAGGCCAGGGGTCTAATGAGCAGTTCTTC. Residues: CASSLGQGSNEQFF.

J is TRBJ1-1 and V is TRBV6-1; D remains ambiguous. V was cut by 3 bases and J by 4 bases, with 6 bases left in between. Germline values: CDR1 MNHNS, CDR2 SASEGT. The CDR3 sequence is 12 residues long. CDR3 in amino acids: CASSDGTTEAFF. In DNA form, the CDR3 reads TGTGCCAGCAGTGACGGCACCACTGAAGCTTTCTTT.

This clonotype was observed many times. The CDR3 DNA follows: TGCGCCAGCAGCTTGGGGGCCGTTGCGAGCGGGAGTTCTCCAGATACGCAGTATTTT. It encodes CASSLGAVASGSSPDTQYF. The chain joins TRBV5-1 to TRBJ2-3; 8 bases are shared with TRBD2. The length of the CDR3 is 19 residues. Germline V gene lookup returns CDR1 SGHRS and CDR2 YFSETQ. With V trimmed by 0 bases and J by 4 bases, 16 bases remained unmatched. Together with reference TRBV5-1 and TRBJ2-3, the CDR3 gives the full variable domain: KAGVTQTPRYLIKTRGQQVTLSCSPISGHRSVSWYQQTPGQGLQFLFEYFSETQRNKGNFPGRFSGRQFSNSRSEMNVSTLELGDSALYLCASSLGAVASGSSPDTQYFGPGTRLTVL.

This clonotype was recorded a few times. The V and J genes are TRBV7-3 and TRBJ1-6, with D unclear. Germline loops: CDR1 SGHTA, CDR2 FQGTGA. Trimming pared 5 bases from V and 5 bases from J, leaving 10 bases between. This CDR3 spans 14 amino acids. CDR3 in amino acids: CASSQDGNNSPLHF. The CDR3 DNA reads TGTGCCAGCAGCCAGGACGGGAATAATTCACCCCTCCACTTT.

The rearrangement links TRBV6-1 to TRBJ1-1, with 8 bases that match TRBD1. Germline V lookup: CDR1 MNHNS, CDR2 SASEGT. The CDR3 totals 15 residues. V lost 7 bases to trimming and J lost 6 bases; unmatched junction nucleotides: 13. CDR3 in DNA: TGTGCCAGCACGGGGGGGACAGGACGAGGGTCTGAAGCTTTCTTT. This encodes CASTGGTGRGSEAFF.

In this sample, this clonotype turned up many times. The chain employs TRBV18 and TRBJ1-1, with D perhaps TRBD1 (6 bases). The CDR3 consists of 15 residues. From germline, CDR1 is KGHSH and CDR2 LQKENI. Trimming removed 6 bases from V and 5 bases from J, with 19 bases in between. Written as DNA, the CDR3 is TGTGCCAGCTCCCACCGGGACATATCGGGTACTGAAGCTTTCTTT. This codes for CASSHRDISGTEAFF.

In regard to this clonotype: A read error is possible here, since a much larger clone lies one base away. The chain employs TRBV11-3 and TRBJ2-1; no reliable D call. This CDR3 has 12 amino acids. Germline V lookup: CDR1 SGHNT, CDR2 YENEEA. The CDR3 nucleotides are TGTGCCAGCGGCTTCGGCGTAAATGAGCAGTTCTTC. This codes for CASGFGVNEQFF.

The rearrangement joins TRBV28 to TRBJ2-7; 9 nucleotides align to TRBD1. J gave up 6 bases and V 5 bases, and 11 bases lay outside the gene matches. Germline V gene data show CDR1 as MDHEN and CDR2 as SYDVKM. CDR3 length equals 15 residues. The CDR3 protein is CASSTSGTGFAEQYF. CDR3 coding DNA: TGTGCCAGCAGTACGTCCGGGACAGGGTTCGCCGAGCAGTACTTC.

Concerning this clonotype: A much larger clone lies a single base off, so this may be a read error. The rearrangement joins TRBV6-2 or TRBV6-3 to TRBJ2-3, with D unclear. Germline values: CDR1 MNHEY, CDR2 SVGEGT. This CDR3 has 13 residues. V was shortened by 7 bases and J by 0 bases, with 8 bases between the two germline ends. CDR3 loop: CASKGISTDTQYF. CDR3 in DNA: TGTGCCAGCAAAGGGATTAGCACAGATACGCAGTATTTT.

This clonotype was seen only a few times. The chain couples TRBV18 to TRBJ2-2; D gene uncertain. Germline V gene data show CDR1 as KGHSH and CDR2 as LQKENI. Trimming cost V 6 bases and J 8 bases, with 16 bases left between them. CDR3 size: 14 residues. The CDR3 loop reads CASSRTGPPGELFF. For the CDR3, the DNA is TGTGCCAGCTCTCGAACTGGGCCCCCGGGGGAGCTGTTTTTT.

This clonotype turned up a few times. The CDR3 does not close with the conserved phenylalanine or tryptophan, likely indicating a read error. The chain combines TRBV28 with TRBJ2-7; 7 nucleotides match TRBD1. Germline CDR1 MDHEN, CDR2 SYDVKM. V was clipped by 7 bases and J by 2 bases; unmatched bases: 8. The CDR3 sequence is 14 residues long. CDR3 loop: CASTQGGPPYEQYL. CDR3 bases: TGTGCCAGCACCCAAGGGGGCCCTCCCTACGAGCAGTACCTC.

This clonotype was seen repeatedly, ten times or more. This rearrangement joins TRBV20-1 to TRBJ2-1, with TRBD2 matching 12 bases. With V trimmed by 0 bases and J by 7 bases, 1 base remained unmatched. The CDR3 length is 14 residues. Germline lookup yields CDR1 DFQATT and CDR2 SNEGSKA (reference sequence). The CDR3 region is CSARETSGGNEQFF. CDR3 coding DNA: TGCAGTGCTAGAGAGACTAGCGGGGGTAATGAGCAGTTCTTC.

The sample holds a few counts of this clonotype. The chain employs TRBV19 and TRBJ1-6; possible D gene TRBD1, 5 bases. The CDR3 totals 17 residues. Germline V gene data show CDR1 as LNHDA and CDR2 as SQIVND (reference sequence). Between the trimmed V and J ends, which lost 4 bases and 0 bases, there was a span of 13 bases. The CDR3 DNA sequence: TGTGCCAGTAGTACGGAAACAGGAGACTCCTATAATTCACCCCTCCACTTT. The encoded protein is CASSTETGDSYNSPLHF.

The J gene is TRBJ2-6, the V gene TRBV15; TRBD1 is a possible D gene (6 bases). CDR3 length: 17 amino acids. Germline V CDR1 and CDR2: LNHNV, YYDKDF (reference sequence). Trimming took off 1 base at V and 0 bases at J, with 10 bases between the two ends. For the CDR3, the DNA is TGTGCCACCAGCAGAGTGACAGGCGCCTCTGGGGCCAACGTCCTGACTTTC. Its translation is CATSRVTGASGANVLTF.

The rearrangement uses TRBV12-3 or TRBV12-4 and TRBJ2-7, with 9 bases that match TRBD2. This CDR3 is built from 14 residues. Trimming removed 5 bases from V and 7 bases from J; junction bases left unmatched: 9. CDR3 region: CASSPSGALGEQYF. The CDR3 region has the DNA TGTGCCAGCAGTCCTAGCGGGGCTCTTGGAGAGCAGTACTTC.

CDR3 sequence reads: CASSQEPPGGNEQYF. The DNA of the CDR3 is TGCGCCAGCAGCCAAGAACCCCCAGGTGGTAACGAGCAGTACTTC. The rearrangement joins TRBV5-1 to TRBJ2-7; no clear D. The germline gives CDR1 SGHRS, CDR2 YFSETQ. The V gene lost 4 bases and the J gene lost 5 bases, with 19 bases spanning the gap. This CDR3 spans 15 amino acids.

V is TRBV28 and J is TRBJ2-7; possibly TRBD1 for D (5 bases). CDR3 size: 15 residues. With 6 bases removed from V and 1 base from J, the gap between germline ends came to 16 bases. Germline assignment: CDR1 MDHEN and CDR2 SYDVKM. CDR3 region: CASSQNHDSSYEQYF. CDR3 coding DNA: TGTGCCAGCAGCCAAAACCACGACAGTTCCTACGAGCAGTACTTC.

The chain combines TRBV28 with TRBJ2-1, with D hard to call. Germline V CDR1 and CDR2: MDHEN, SYDVKM. The ends were cut back, 5 bases at V and 7 bases at J, with 12 bases in the middle. The CDR3 extends over 13 amino acids. The CDR3 region is CASSRALTNEQFF. CDR3 nucleotide sequence: TGTGCCAGCAGTAGGGCGCTAACGAATGAGCAGTTCTTC. Full variable domain (rest looked up from reference TRBV28 and TRBJ2-1): DVKVTQSSRYLVKRTGEKVFLECVQDMDHENMFWYRQDPGLGLRLIYFSYDVKMKEKGDIPEGYSVSREKKERFSLILESASTNQTSMYLCASSRALTNEQFFGPGTRLTVL.